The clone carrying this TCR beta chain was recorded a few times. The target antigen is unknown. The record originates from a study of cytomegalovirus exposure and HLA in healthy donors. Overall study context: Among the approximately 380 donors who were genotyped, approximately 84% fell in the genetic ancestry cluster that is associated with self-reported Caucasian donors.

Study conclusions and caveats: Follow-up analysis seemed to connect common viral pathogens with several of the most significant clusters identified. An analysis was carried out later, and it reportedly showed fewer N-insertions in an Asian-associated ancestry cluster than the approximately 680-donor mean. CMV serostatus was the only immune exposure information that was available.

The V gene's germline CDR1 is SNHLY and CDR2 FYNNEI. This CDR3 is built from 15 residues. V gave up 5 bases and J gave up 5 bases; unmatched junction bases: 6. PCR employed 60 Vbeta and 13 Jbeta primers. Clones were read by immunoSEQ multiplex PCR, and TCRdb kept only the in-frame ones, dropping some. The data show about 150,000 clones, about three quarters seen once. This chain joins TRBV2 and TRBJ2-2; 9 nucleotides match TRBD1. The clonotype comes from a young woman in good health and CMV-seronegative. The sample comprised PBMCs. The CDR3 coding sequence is TGTGCCAGCAGTCTCACCGGGACAGGGACCGGGGAGCTGTTTTTT. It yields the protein CASSLTGTGTGELFF.